This T cell receptor (beta chain) was profiled in a study of blood T cell repertoires in COVID-19. Authors' processing steps: Estimation of nucleated cell counts was performed using reference gene primer amplification. Method: immunoSEQ multiplex PCR; TCRdb's copy keeps in-frame clones and lacks some. V, J and clone size are those of that table, while D and trimming were read from the DNA. There are fewer than 200,000 clones in the sample; roughly 80% occur only once, and about 3% lies in the top ten. The V gene lost 0 bases and the J gene lost 0 bases, with 9 bases spanning the gap. The CDR3 covers 15 residues. The germline CDR1 and CDR2 sequences are MNHEY and SMNVEV (reference sequence).

Sequenced input: peripheral blood. The sequence came from a man between 65 and 85 years old with acute or convalescent COVID-19. V usage is TRBV27 and J usage is TRBJ2-7; D remains ambiguous. The CDR3 loop reads CASSLSATVSYEQYF. The CDR3 DNA reads TGTGCCAGCAGTTTATCGGCCACCGTCTCCTACGAGCAGTACTTC.